This TCR beta chain was retrieved from a study of cytomegalovirus exposure and HLA in healthy donors. Study results and limitations: Confirmation in vitro established that three CMV-associated chains were specific for CMV antigens.

The CDR3 sequence is 13 residues long. CDR1 MNHEY and CDR2 SVGAGI come from the germline V gene. J was trimmed by 8 bases and V by 5 bases; bases with no gene match: 7. Points on this clone: Its target is not known.

Primers for the PCR totalled 60 Vbeta and 13 Jbeta. Profiling relied on immunoSEQ multiplex PCR, and the TCRdb table lists in-frame clones only, not all of them. The sample has approximately 130,000 clones. The source material was PBMCs. This rearrangement joins TRBV6-5 to TRBJ1-2; TRBD1 matches at 8 bases. The origin of this receptor is a woman aged 60-70 years in good health and CMV-seronegative. The CDR3 loop is CASSRSGGAGYTF. CDR3 DNA: TGTGCCAGCAGTAGATCAGGGGGCGCGGGCTACACCTTC.